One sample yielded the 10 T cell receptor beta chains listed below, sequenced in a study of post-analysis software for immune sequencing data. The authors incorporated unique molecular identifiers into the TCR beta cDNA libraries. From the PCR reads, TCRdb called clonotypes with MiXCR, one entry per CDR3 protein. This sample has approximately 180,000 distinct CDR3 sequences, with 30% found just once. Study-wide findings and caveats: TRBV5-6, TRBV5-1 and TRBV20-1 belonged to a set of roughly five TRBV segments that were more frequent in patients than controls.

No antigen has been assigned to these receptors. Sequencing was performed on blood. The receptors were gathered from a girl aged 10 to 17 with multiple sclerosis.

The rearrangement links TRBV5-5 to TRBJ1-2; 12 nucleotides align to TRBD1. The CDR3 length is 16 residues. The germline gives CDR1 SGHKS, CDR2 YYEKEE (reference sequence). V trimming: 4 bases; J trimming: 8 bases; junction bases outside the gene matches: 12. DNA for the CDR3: TGTGCCAGCAGCCAGGGACAGGGGGCGGTTGTGAGGGGCTACACCTTC. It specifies CASSQGQGAVVRGYTF.

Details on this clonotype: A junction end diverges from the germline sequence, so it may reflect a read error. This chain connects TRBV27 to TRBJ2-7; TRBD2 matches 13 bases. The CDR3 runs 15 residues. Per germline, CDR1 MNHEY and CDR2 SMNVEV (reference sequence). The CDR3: CACSKGLAGLGELYF. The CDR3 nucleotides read TGTGCCTGCAGTAAGGGACTAGCGGGACTTGGCGAGCTGTACTTC.

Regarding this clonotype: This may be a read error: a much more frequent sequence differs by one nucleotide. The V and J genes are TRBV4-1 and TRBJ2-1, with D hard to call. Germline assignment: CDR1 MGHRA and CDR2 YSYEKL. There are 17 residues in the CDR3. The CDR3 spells CASSQDTIVGSCNEQFF. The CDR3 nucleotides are TGCGCCAGCAGCCAAGACACGATCGTTGGCTCCTGCAATGAGCAGTTCTTC.

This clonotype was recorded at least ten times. The CDR3 DNA reads as TGTGCCATCAGACTAGATGAGCAGTTCTTC. Amino acids: CAIRLDEQFF. The chain employs TRBV6-1 and TRBJ2-1; possible D gene TRBD2, 6 bases. Germline CDR1 reads MNHNS; CDR2 reads SASEGT. V lost 10 bases and J lost 8, with 9 bases in between. This CDR3 has 10 amino acids.

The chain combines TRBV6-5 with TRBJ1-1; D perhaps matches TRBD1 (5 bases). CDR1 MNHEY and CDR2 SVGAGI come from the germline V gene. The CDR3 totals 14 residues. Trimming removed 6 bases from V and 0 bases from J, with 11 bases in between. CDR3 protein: CASRPQEMNTEAFF. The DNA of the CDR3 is TGTGCCAGCAGGCCACAGGAGATGAACACTGAAGCTTTCTTT.

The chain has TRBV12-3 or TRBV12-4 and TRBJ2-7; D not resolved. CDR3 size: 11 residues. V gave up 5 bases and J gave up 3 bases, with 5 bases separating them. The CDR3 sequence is CASSQDYEQYV. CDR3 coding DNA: TGTGCCAGCAGTCAAGACTACGAGCAGTACGTC.

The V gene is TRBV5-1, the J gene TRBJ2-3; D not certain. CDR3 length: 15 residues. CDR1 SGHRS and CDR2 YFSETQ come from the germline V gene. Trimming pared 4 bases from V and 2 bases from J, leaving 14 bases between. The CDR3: CASSLDQTPTDTQYF. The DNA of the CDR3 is TGCGCCAGCAGCCTCGATCAAACCCCCACAGATACGCAGTATTTT.

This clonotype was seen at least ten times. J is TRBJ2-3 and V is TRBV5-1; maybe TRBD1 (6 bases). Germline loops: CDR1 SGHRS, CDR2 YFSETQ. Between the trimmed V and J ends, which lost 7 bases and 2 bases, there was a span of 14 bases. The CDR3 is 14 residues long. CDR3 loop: CASRHGQLTDTQYF. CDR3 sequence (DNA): TGCGCCAGCCGCCACGGACAGCTCACAGATACGCAGTATTTT.

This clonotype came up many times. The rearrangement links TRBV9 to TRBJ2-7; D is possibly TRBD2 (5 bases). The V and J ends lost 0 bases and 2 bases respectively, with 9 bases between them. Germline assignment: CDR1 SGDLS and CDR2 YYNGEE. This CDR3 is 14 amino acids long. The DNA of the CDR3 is TGTGCCAGCAGCGTAGAGGGAGCCCCCTACGAGCAGTACTTC. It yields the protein CASSVEGAPYEQYF.

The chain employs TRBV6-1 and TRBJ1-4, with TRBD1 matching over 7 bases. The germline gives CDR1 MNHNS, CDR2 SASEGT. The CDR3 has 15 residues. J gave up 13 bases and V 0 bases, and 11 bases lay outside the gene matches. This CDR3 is CASSEARGIGRRLFF. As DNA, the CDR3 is TGTGCCAGCAGTGAAGCCAGGGGGATCGGGAGAAGACTGTTTTTT.